One sample yielded the 18 T cell receptor beta chains listed below, sequenced in a study of blood T cell repertoires in COVID-19. Assay used: immunoSEQ multiplex PCR; TCRdb lists only in-frame clones, some missing. Among 35,000 to 50,000 clones listed, approximately 89% were seen once. The sequencing input was peripheral blood. The receptors were sampled from a human donor in a cohort sampled during active COVID-19.

This clone has just a few counts. This rearrangement joins TRBV4-2 to TRBJ2-7, with D possibly TRBD2 on 5 matching bases. Germline CDR1 and CDR2: LGHNA and YNFKEQ. With 0 bases removed from V and 7 bases from J, the gap between germline ends came to 16 bases. This CDR3 spans 15 amino acids. CDR3 residues: CASSQDLSGVWEQYF. The CDR3 nucleotides read TGTGCCAGCAGCCAAGATCTTTCCGGGGTGTGGGAGCAGTACTTC.

The chain links TRBV7-3 to TRBJ2-1; 10 nucleotides align to TRBD2. With V trimmed by 4 bases and J by 3 bases, 3 bases remained unmatched. CDR3 size: 15 residues. Germline CDR1 and CDR2: SGHTA and FQGTGA. This chain's CDR3 is CASSSGLADYNEQFF. Here the CDR3 DNA reads TGTGCCAGCAGCTCCGGACTAGCGGACTACAATGAGCAGTTCTTC.

This clone was detected a few times. This chain uses TRBV5-5 with TRBJ2-7; D possibly corresponds to TRBD1 (6 bases). The CDR3 contains 14 residues. CDR1 is SGHKS and CDR2 is YYEKEE in the germline V gene (reference sequence). Trimming left V 3 bases short and J 3 bases short, with 13 bases between. CDR3 sequence reads: CASSWKTGNYEQYF. In DNA form, the CDR3 reads TGTGCCAGCAGCTGGAAAACAGGGAACTACGAGCAGTACTTC.

This clone has just one count. The V gene is TRBV7-9, the J gene TRBJ2-5; D is uncertain. The CDR3 consists of 15 residues. In germline, CDR1 is SEHNR, CDR2 FQNEAQ (reference sequence). V was pared by 5 bases and J by 0 bases, with 13 bases between. CDR3 loop: CASSLHGTDQETQYF. The CDR3 DNA reads TGTGCCAGCAGCCTTCACGGTACAGACCAAGAGACCCAGTACTTC.

This sequence joins TRBV6-2 or TRBV6-3 and TRBJ2-5, with TRBD1 identical over 9 bases. Germline V gene sequence: CDR1 MNHEY, CDR2 SVGEGT. This CDR3 is built from 17 residues. V dropped 0 bases and J dropped 2; count of bases not matched to a gene: 7. The CDR3 loop is CASSYSLADRGQETQYF. The CDR3 bases are TGTGCCAGCAGTTACTCCTTGGCGGACAGGGGTCAAGAGACCCAGTACTTC.

This chain joins TRBV5-6 and TRBJ1-1; D is unresolved. V was clipped by 4 bases and J by 6 bases, with 13 bases between them. The CDR3 loop spans 13 amino acids. CDR1 is SGHDT, CDR2 YYEEEE, per germline. CDR3 DNA: TGTGCCAGCAGCAGGAGGGTAGGGCCTGAAGCTTTCTTT. Its translation: CASSRRVGPEAFF.

This sequence joins TRBV30 and TRBJ2-2; 9 nucleotides align to TRBD1. The CDR3 length is 16 residues. CDR1 and CDR2 from the germline V gene are GTSNPN and SVGIG (reference sequence). The V gene end was trimmed by 1 base and the J gene end by 6 bases; junction bases not matched to a gene: 9. CDR3 nucleotide sequence: TGTGCCTGGAGTGCCCCGGGACAGGGATTACCCGGGGAGCTGTTTTTT. Its translation is CAWSAPGQGLPGELFF.

V usage is TRBV7-3 and J usage is TRBJ2-3; 9 positions match TRBD1. V shed 5 bases, J shed 1 base, and the junction held 7 bases outside the gene matches. Germline CDR1 and CDR2: SGHTA and FQGTGA. This CDR3 is 16 amino acids long. The CDR3 DNA follows: TGTGCCAGCAGCCGAAGTACAGGGGGCCGCACAGATACGCAGTATTTT. Translation: CASSRSTGGRTDTQYF. The variable domain in full, completed from reference TRBV7-3 and TRBJ2-3, reads GAGVSQTPSNKVTEKGKYVELRCDPISGHTALYWYRQSLGQGPEFLIYFQGTGAADDSGLPNDRFFAVRPEGSVSTLKIQRTERGDSAVYLCASSRSTGGRTDTQYFGPGTRLTVL.

The chain joins TRBV3-1 (or the pseudogene TRBV3-2) to TRBJ2-5; D is unresolved. Germline V gene data show CDR1 as LGHDT and CDR2 as YNNKEL (reference sequence). Trimming stripped 4 bases from V and 5 bases from J, with 14 bases between. The CDR3 spans 14 residues. The CDR3 DNA reads as TGTGCCAGCAGCCTCCGAGAGGATGGGGAGACCCAGTACTTC. Amino acids: CASSLREDGETQYF.

This chain uses TRBV28 with TRBJ1-2, with a possible D match to TRBD1 (6 bases). This CDR3 spans 11 amino acids. The ends were cut back, 3 bases at V and 7 bases at J, with 6 bases in the middle. Germline CDR1 reads MDHEN; CDR2 reads SYDVKM. CDR3 DNA sequence: TGTGCCAGCAGTTTGACAGGTGGCTACACCTTC. Encoded protein: CASSLTGGYTF.

This clone was counted a single time. V usage is TRBV19 and J usage is TRBJ1-2; possible D gene TRBD1, 5 bases. The CDR3 covers 19 residues. Germline assignment: CDR1 LNHDA and CDR2 SQIVND (reference sequence). The germline V and J ends were trimmed by 3 bases and 2 bases, with 25 bases remaining between them. CDR3 protein: CASSILGVGGLSSNYGYTF. The CDR3 DNA is TGTGCCAGTAGTATTTTAGGGGTCGGGGGACTGTCTTCAAACTATGGCTACACCTTC.

V gene TRBV6-5 combines with J gene TRBJ1-6; TRBD1 might be the D (5 bases). Germline CDR1 reads MNHEY; CDR2 reads SVGAGI. The CDR3 spans 14 residues. V was clipped by 6 bases and J by 7 bases, with 13 bases between them. CDR3 sequence: CASSGDSGNSPLHF. The DNA for the CDR3 is TGTGCCAGCAGCGGGGACTCCGGCAATTCACCCCTCCACTTT.

The J gene is TRBJ1-5, the V gene TRBV7-9, with a weak D call TRBD1 (5 bases). Trimming left V 5 bases short and J 4 bases short, with 6 bases between. Germline V gene data show CDR1 as SEHNR and CDR2 as FQNEAQ (reference sequence). CDR3 length: 12 amino acids. Here the CDR3 DNA reads TGTGCCAGCAGCGCAGGGAATCAGCCCCAGCATTTT. Translating it yields CASSAGNQPQHF.

V gene TRBV3-1 (or the pseudogene TRBV3-2) combines with J gene TRBJ1-2; TRBD1 agrees at 7 bases. This CDR3 has 15 residues. V dropped 6 bases and J dropped 5; count of bases not matched to a gene: 12. Germline CDR1 reads LGHDT; CDR2 reads YNNKEL (reference sequence). CDR3 nucleotide sequence: TGTGCCAGCAGTTCTCGACAGGGCCTGGGGTATGGCTACACCTTC. Encoded protein: CASSSRQGLGYGYTF.

The chain carries TRBV4-3 and TRBJ2-7, with TRBD2 matching over 12 bases. Trimming cost V 1 base and J 2 bases; bases outside gene matches: 3. This CDR3 is built from 16 residues. The germline V gene has CDR1 LGHNA and CDR2 YSLEER. The CDR3, as DNA: TGCGCCAGCAGCCAAGGGACTAGCGGGACTGCCTACGAGCAGTACTTC. Translating it yields CASSQGTSGTAYEQYF.

The rearrangement links TRBV5-6 to TRBJ2-7; tentatively, D is TRBD2 (6 bases). Germline values: CDR1 SGHDT, CDR2 YYEEEE. V was clipped by 5 bases and J by 1 base, with 10 bases between them. CDR3 length: 13 residues. The CDR3 DNA is TGTGCCAGCAGGCGGGGCAGATCCTACGAGCAGTACTTC. Amino acids: CASRRGRSYEQYF.

This chain joins TRBV7-6 and TRBJ2-5; D perhaps matches TRBD2 (5 bases). The CDR3 length is 18 residues. V dropped 5 bases and J dropped 2 bases, with 24 bases sitting between them. CDR1 and CDR2 (germline): SGHVS, FNYEAQ. The CDR3 nucleotides are TGTGCCAGCAGCCCGGTTCTTAAGGGTACGGGGAGACAAGAGACCCAGTACTTC. Encoded protein: CASSPVLKGTGRQETQYF.

The rearrangement links TRBV7-3 to TRBJ1-2; 9 nucleotides line up with TRBD1. J gave up 3 bases and V 2 bases, and 4 bases lay outside the gene matches. The germline V gene encodes CDR1 SGHTA and CDR2 FQGTGA. There are 15 residues in the CDR3. The CDR3 protein is CASSLSGQGYYGYTF. The CDR3 DNA is TGTGCCAGCAGCTTATCGGGACAGGGTTACTATGGCTACACCTTC.